This passage covers 17 T cell receptor beta chains from one sample sequenced in a study of blood T cell repertoires in COVID-19. Produced via immunoSEQ multiplex PCR; TCRdb's table is partial and in-frame only. The sample has around 150,000 clones; roughly 85% are singletons. What was sequenced was peripheral blood. Receptors originate from a woman aged 55-69 years with COVID-19, enrolled during active disease.

This clone was detected only once. The chain recombines TRBV18 with TRBJ2-6; possible D gene TRBD1, 6 bases. Germline CDR1 reads KGHSH; CDR2 reads LQKENI. Deletions cut 6 bases from V and 2 bases from J, with 11 bases between. CDR3 size: 15 residues. In DNA, the CDR3 is TGTGCCAGCTCTCCAAGGACAGCTGGGGCCAACGTCCTGACTTTC. Amino acid sequence: CASSPRTAGANVLTF.

The rearrangement links TRBV19 to TRBJ1-3; no clear D. CDR1 is LNHDA and CDR2 is SQIVND in the germline V gene (reference sequence). The V end was cut by 5 bases, the J end by 3 bases, with 14 bases between. The CDR3 has 15 residues. The CDR3 loop is CASSSRHTVGNTIYF. CDR3 DNA sequence: TGTGCCAGTAGTTCCAGACACACCGTTGGAAACACCATATATTTT.

The chain joins TRBV5-1 to TRBJ2-7; no firm D call. The CDR3 loop spans 15 amino acids. The V gene's germline CDR1 is SGHRS and CDR2 YFSETQ. Trimming left V 0 bases short and J 0 bases short, with 10 bases between. CDR3 DNA sequence: TGCGCCAGCAGCTTGGGCGCGGTTCTCTCCTACGAGCAGTACTTC. Residues: CASSLGAVLSYEQYF. Full variable domain (missing parts from reference TRBV5-1 and TRBJ2-7): KAGVTQTPRYLIKTRGQQVTLSCSPISGHRSVSWYQQTPGQGLQFLFEYFSETQRNKGNFPGRFSGRQFSNSRSEMNVSTLELGDSALYLCASSLGAVLSYEQYFGPGTRLTVT.

The CDR3 DNA reads as TGCAGCGCTTTTCAGGTGGCTGGAAACACCATATATTTT. It yields the protein CSAFQVAGNTIYF. The chain employs TRBV29-1 and TRBJ1-3; D is unresolved. The ends were cut back, 7 bases at V and 2 bases at J, with 12 bases in the middle. CDR3 length: 13 residues. Germline CDR1 is SQVTM and CDR2 is ANQGSEA.

CDR3 residues: CASSFLDFGETQYF. For the CDR3, the DNA is TGCGCCAGCAGCTTTTTGGACTTCGGGGAGACCCAGTACTTC. The V and J genes are TRBV5-1 and TRBJ2-5, with D possibly TRBD2 on 5 matching bases. V was trimmed by 2 bases and J by 5 bases, leaving 13 bases between them. Looked up from germline, CDR1 is SGHRS and CDR2 is YFSETQ. The length of the CDR3 is 14 residues.

This clone was seen a few times. CDR3 DNA sequence: TGTGCCAGCAGTGCCGGGAGAACAGATGAAGCTTTCTTT. Its protein product is CASSAGRTDEAFF. The J gene is TRBJ1-1, the V gene TRBV2; D ambiguous. V shed 4 bases and J shed 7 bases, with 13 bases lying between them. Germline CDR1 is SNHLY and CDR2 is FYNNEI. This CDR3 contains 13 residues.

CDR3 loop: CASSIPHTGELFF. The CDR3 DNA sequence: TGTGCCAGTAGTATACCTCACACCGGGGAGCTGTTTTTT. The rearrangement uses TRBV19 and TRBJ2-2; D gene uncertain. Germline V CDR1 and CDR2: LNHDA, SQIVND (reference sequence). V was cut by 2 bases and J by 3 bases, with 4 bases left in between. The CDR3 covers 13 residues.

Written as DNA, the CDR3 is TGTGCCAGCAGTTACTCCAGGGGTAGCAATCAGCCCCAGCATTTT. It encodes CASSYSRGSNQPQHF. This sequence joins TRBV6-5 and TRBJ1-5, with a possible D match to TRBD1 (6 bases). The germline V and J ends were trimmed by 0 bases and 0 bases, with 6 bases remaining between them. The germline CDR1 and CDR2 sequences are MNHEY and SVGAGI. The CDR3 spans 15 residues.

The genes are TRBV10-3 and TRBJ1-5; D possibly corresponds to TRBD1 (6 bases). CDR3 length: 14 amino acids. CDR1 is ENHRY, CDR2 SYGVKD, per germline. V gave up 11 bases and J gave up 6 bases, with 20 bases separating them. CDR3 in DNA: TGTGCCGTCGCCAGGGCAGGGGAGGGTCAGCCCCAGCATTTT. Amino acids: CAVARAGEGQPQHF.

This rearrangement joins TRBV6-5 to TRBJ2-7; 7 nucleotides align to TRBD2. V was clipped by 6 bases and J by 7 bases; unmatched bases: 12. This CDR3 is built from 14 residues. Germline V lookup: CDR1 MNHEY, CDR2 SVGAGI. The CDR3 DNA reads TGTGCCAGCAGCATCCCGGGACTACCTTTGGAGCAGTACTTC. Protein sequence: CASSIPGLPLEQYF.

The chain carries TRBV7-8 and TRBJ2-7, with 11 nucleotides matching TRBD2. Per germline, CDR1 SGHVS and CDR2 FQNEAQ. After removal of 6 bases from V and 5 bases from J, the junction contained 12 bases not matched to a gene. The CDR3 consists of 16 residues. This CDR3 reads CASSSSYSGRADEQYF. In DNA, the CDR3 is TGTGCCAGCAGTTCCTCCTATAGCGGGAGGGCGGACGAGCAGTACTTC.

V is TRBV6-5 and J is TRBJ1-6, with TRBD1 as a possible D gene (5 bases). The germline V gene encodes CDR1 MNHEY and CDR2 SVGAGI. CDR3 length: 15 residues. The V gene lost 0 bases and the J gene lost 10 bases, with 13 bases spanning the gap. The CDR3 loop is CASSYSTRVRSPLHF. In DNA, the CDR3 is TGTGCCAGCAGTTACTCGACCAGGGTCAGGTCACCCCTCCACTTT.

The chain uses TRBV15 and TRBJ2-7; tentatively, D is TRBD1 (6 bases). Germline CDR1 is LNHNV and CDR2 is YYDKDF (reference sequence). Between the trimmed V and J ends, which lost 4 bases and 1 base, there was a span of 14 bases. The CDR3 has 15 amino acids. The CDR3 protein is CATSTRQDDSYEQYF. The CDR3 DNA reads as TGTGCCACCAGCACCCGACAGGACGATTCCTACGAGCAGTACTTC.

Written as DNA, the CDR3 is TGCAGCGTTGAAGGGCCCGACCGGGACAGGGGCCCGTTCACCTTC. This gives the protein CSVEGPDRDRGPFTF. J is TRBJ1-2 and V is TRBV29-1; 10 bases are shared with TRBD1. The CDR3 is 15 amino acids. The trim removed 1 base at V and 13 bases at J, leaving 15 bases unmatched. Looked up from germline, CDR1 is SQVTM and CDR2 is ANQGSEA. Variable domain in full (rest from reference TRBV29-1 and TRBJ1-2): SAVISQKPSRDICQRGTSLTIQCQVDSQVTMMFWYRQQPGQSLTLIATANQGSEATYESGFVIDKFPISRPNLTFSTLTVSNMSPEDSSIYLCSVEGPDRDRGPFTFGSGTRLTVV.

This chain links TRBV19 with TRBJ1-6, with D hard to call. Per the germline V gene, CDR1 is LNHDA and CDR2 is SQIVND (reference sequence). The length of the CDR3 is 16 residues. V lost 6 bases to trimming and J lost 0 bases, with 12 bases between them. CDR3 nucleotides: TGTGCCAGTAGAGCGGCGTACAGCTCCTATAATTCACCCCTCCACTTT. Protein sequence: CASRAAYSSYNSPLHF. Supplemented by reference TRBV19 and TRBJ1-6, the full variable domain reads DGGITQSPKYLFRKEGQNVTLSCEQNLNHDAMYWYRQDPGQGLRLIYYSQIVNDFQKGDIAEGYSVSREKKESFPLTVTSAQKNPTAFYLCASRAAYSSYNSPLHFGNGTRLTVT.

The chain joins TRBV14 to TRBJ2-7; 9 bases fit TRBD1. This CDR3 has 15 residues. The germline V gene has CDR1 SGHDN and CDR2 FVKESK. Germline trimming cut 4 bases from V and 2 bases from J; bases unmatched to any gene: 6. The CDR3 region has the DNA TGTGCCAGCAGCCTAACGGGACAGGGTACCTACGAGCAGTACTTC. Translating it yields CASSLTGQGTYEQYF.

The chain couples TRBV24-1 to TRBJ2-1; 7 positions agree with TRBD2. This CDR3 is 14 amino acids long. Germline CDR1 reads KGHDR; CDR2 reads SFDVKD. The ends lost 4 bases at V and 10 bases at J; junction bases unmatched: 9. The CDR3 DNA sequence: TGTGCCACCAGTGAAACAGGCCCGCGGGGGGAGCAGTTCTTC. As protein: CATSETGPRGEQFF.